The 5 T cell receptor beta chains below were found in one sample sequenced in a study of blood T cell repertoires in COVID-19. Here immunoSEQ multiplex PCR was the method, and the copy in TCRdb shows in-frame clones only, minus some. The repertoire holds 110,000 to 150,000 clones, roughly 85% seen once, with around 4.5% in the top ten. The source material was PBMCs or T cells enriched from blood (not recorded which). Receptor source: a man aged 45-60 years who had recovered from COVID-19.

This clone was found a few times. J is TRBJ1-2 and V is TRBV28, with TRBD1 matching 11 bases. The CDR3 totals 15 residues. Germline V gene data show CDR1 as MDHEN and CDR2 as SYDVKM. V trimming: 6 bases; J trimming: 7 bases; junction bases outside the gene matches: 10. The chain's CDR3 is CASRPSGTGGGGYTF. CDR3 DNA sequence: TGTGCCAGCAGGCCTTCCGGGACAGGGGGGGGTGGCTACACCTTC.

This chain links TRBV15 with TRBJ2-7, with a weak D call TRBD1 (6 bases). In germline, CDR1 is LNHNV, CDR2 YYDKDF (reference sequence). With 4 bases removed from V and 5 bases from J, the gap between germline ends came to 15 bases. This CDR3 region has 14 residues. As DNA, the CDR3 is TGTGCCACCAGCACACTTGACAGGCCAGACGAGCAGTACTTC. It encodes CATSTLDRPDEQYF.

V is TRBV4-2 and J is TRBJ2-1; the match to TRBD2 covers 15 bases. The CDR3 is 16 residues long. The germline CDR1 and CDR2 sequences are LGHNA and YNFKEQ. V lost 2 bases, J lost 7 bases, and 3 bases stayed unmatched. CDR3 protein: CASSQPGTSGGNEQFF. CDR3 bases: TGTGCCAGCAGCCAACCCGGGACTAGCGGGGGGAATGAGCAGTTCTTC.

The V call is TRBV24-1, the J call TRBJ2-2; D is uncertain. Germline CDR1 KGHDR, CDR2 SFDVKD. V was trimmed by 4 bases and J by 6 bases, leaving 23 bases between them. The CDR3 is 18 residues long. The CDR3 region is CATSDRMRLIGSPGELFF. Written as DNA, the CDR3 is TGTGCCACCAGTGACAGAATGAGGTTGATAGGATCACCCGGGGAGCTGTTTTTT.

V gene TRBV19 combines with J gene TRBJ1-5; the D is unclear. The germline V gene has CDR1 LNHDA and CDR2 SQIVND (reference sequence). CDR3 length: 14 residues. Trimming removed 7 bases from V and 3 bases from J, with 13 bases in between. The CDR3 reads CASNGREYNQPQHF. The CDR3 region has the DNA TGTGCCAGTAATGGACGGGAATACAATCAGCCCCAGCATTTT.